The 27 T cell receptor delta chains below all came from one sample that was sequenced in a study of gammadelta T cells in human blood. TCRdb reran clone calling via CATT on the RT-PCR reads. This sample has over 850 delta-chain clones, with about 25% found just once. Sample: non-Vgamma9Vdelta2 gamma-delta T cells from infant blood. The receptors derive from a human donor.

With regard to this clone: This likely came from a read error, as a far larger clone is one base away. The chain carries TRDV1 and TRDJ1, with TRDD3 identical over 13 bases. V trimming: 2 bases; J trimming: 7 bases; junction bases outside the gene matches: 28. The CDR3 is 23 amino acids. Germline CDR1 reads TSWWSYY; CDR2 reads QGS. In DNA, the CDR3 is TGTGCTCTTGGGGAATTCTGGGTTCCCTTCCCAGATACTGGGGGATACGCCGGTCCTAAACTCATCTTT. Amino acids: CALGEFWVPFPDTGGYAGPKLIF.

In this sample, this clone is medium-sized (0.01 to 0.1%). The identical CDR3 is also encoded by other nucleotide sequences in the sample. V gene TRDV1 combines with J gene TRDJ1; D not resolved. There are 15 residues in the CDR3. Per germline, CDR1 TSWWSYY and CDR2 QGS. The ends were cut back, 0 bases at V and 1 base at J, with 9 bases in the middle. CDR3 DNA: TGTGCTCTTGGGGAACTCGACATGTGCACCGATAAACTCATCTTT. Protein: CALGELDMCTDKLIF.

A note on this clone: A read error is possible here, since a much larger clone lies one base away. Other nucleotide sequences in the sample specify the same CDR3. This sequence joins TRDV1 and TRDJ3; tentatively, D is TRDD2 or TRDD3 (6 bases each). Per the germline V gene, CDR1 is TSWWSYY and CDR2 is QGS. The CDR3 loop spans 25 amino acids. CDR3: CALGEFSVSYWELPRSSWDTRQMFF. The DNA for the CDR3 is TGTGCTCTTGGGGAATTTTCGGTGTCCTACTGGGAACTGCCTAGAAGCTCCTGGGACACCAGACAGATGTTTTTC.

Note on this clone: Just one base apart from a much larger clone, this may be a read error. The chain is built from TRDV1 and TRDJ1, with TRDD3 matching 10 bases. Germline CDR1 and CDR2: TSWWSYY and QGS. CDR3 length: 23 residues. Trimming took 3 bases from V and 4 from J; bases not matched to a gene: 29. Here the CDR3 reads CALGDQEITPPFTGGFFGDKLIF. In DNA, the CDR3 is TGTGCTCTTGGGGACCAGGAGATTACGCCCCCCTTTACTGGGGGATTTTTCGGCGATAAACTCATCTTT.

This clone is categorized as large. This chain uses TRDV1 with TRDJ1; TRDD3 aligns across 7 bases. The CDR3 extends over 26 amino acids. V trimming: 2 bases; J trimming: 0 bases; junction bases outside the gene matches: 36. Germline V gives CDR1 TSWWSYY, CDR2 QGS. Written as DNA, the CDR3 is TGTGCTCTTGGGGAAATTTGCCCCCTCCTCTTCGTTACCCCTTTACTGGGGCCTACGTACACCGATAAACTCATCTTT. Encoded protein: CALGEICPLLFVTPLLGPTYTDKLIF.

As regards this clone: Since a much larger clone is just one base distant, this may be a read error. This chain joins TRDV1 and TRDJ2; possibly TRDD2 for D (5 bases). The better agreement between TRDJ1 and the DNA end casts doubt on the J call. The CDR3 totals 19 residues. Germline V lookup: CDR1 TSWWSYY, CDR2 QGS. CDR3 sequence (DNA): TGTGCTCTTGGGGAACCCCCTTTTGGCCTTCAGGGGTACACCGATAAACTCATCTTT. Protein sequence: CALGEPPFGLQGYTDKLIF.

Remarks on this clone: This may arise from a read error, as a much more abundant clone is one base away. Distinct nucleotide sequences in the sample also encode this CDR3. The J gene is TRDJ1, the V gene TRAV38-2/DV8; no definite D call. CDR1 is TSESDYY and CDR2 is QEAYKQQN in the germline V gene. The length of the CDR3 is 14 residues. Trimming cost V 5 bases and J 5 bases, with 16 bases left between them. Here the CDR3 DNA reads TGTGCTTATAGACCGGGTTGGAGGATTGATAAACTCATCTTT. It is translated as CAYRPGWRIDKLIF.

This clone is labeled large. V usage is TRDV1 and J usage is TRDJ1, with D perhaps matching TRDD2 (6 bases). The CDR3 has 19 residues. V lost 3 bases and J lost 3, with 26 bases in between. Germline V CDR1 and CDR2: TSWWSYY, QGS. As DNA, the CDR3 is TGTGCTCTTGGGGATATCCTTCCGCAGGTACTGGATAAGGCCGATAAACTCATCTTT. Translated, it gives CALGDILPQVLDKADKLIF.

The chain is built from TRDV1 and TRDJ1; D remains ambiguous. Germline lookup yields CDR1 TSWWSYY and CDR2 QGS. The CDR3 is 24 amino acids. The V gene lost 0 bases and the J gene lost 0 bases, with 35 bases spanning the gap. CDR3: CALGELNAKTTAQKDKPDTDKLIF. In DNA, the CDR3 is TGTGCTCTTGGGGAACTGAACGCCAAGACCACGGCCCAAAAAGATAAACCGGACACCGATAAACTCATCTTT.

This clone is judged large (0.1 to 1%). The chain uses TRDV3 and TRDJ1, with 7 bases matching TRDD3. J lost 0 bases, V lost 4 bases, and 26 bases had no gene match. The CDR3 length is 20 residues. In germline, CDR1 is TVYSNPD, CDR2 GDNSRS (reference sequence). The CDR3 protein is CASSYKLVYWGPQDTDKLIF. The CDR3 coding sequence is TGTGCCTCGAGCTACAAACTTGTTTACTGGGGACCCCAAGACACCGATAAACTCATCTTT.

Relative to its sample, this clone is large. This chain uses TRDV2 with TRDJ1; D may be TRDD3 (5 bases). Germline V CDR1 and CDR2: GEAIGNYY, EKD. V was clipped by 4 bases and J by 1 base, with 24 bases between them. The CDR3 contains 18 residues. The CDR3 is CACEANSTSYWRTDKLIF. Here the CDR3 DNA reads TGTGCCTGTGAGGCGAACTCTACGTCGTACTGGCGCACCGATAAACTCATCTTT.

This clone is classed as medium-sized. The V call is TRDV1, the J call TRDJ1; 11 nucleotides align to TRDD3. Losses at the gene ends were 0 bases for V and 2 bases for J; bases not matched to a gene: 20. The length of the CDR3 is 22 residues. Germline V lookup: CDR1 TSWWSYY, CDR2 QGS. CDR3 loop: CALGELSPLVLGDINRTDKLIF. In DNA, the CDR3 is TGTGCTCTTGGGGAACTGAGCCCCCTCGTACTGGGGGATATCAATAGGACCGATAAACTCATCTTT.

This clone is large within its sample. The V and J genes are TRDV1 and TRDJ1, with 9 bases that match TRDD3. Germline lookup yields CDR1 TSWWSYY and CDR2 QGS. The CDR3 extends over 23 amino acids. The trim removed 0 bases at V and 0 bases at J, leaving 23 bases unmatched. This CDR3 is CALGELEVGWGIPLGRYTDKLIF. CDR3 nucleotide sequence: TGTGCTCTTGGGGAACTAGAGGTTGGCTGGGGGATTCCTTTGGGCCGGTACACCGATAAACTCATCTTT.

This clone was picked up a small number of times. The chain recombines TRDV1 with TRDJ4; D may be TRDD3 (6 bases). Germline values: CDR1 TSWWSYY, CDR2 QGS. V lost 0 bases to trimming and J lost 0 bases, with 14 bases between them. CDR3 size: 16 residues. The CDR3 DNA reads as TGTGCTCTTGGGGAACTAGCTCTTACTGGGACCAGACCCCTGATCTTT. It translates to CALGELALTGTRPLIF.

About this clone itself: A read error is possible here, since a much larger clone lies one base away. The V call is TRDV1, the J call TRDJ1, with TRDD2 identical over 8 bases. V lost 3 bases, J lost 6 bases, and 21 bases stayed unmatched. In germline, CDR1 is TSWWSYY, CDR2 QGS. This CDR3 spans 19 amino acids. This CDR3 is CALGDPQLPTLGGTHKLIF. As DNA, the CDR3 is TGTGCTCTTGGGGACCCCCAGCTTCCTACATTGGGGGGTACTCATAAACTCATCTTT.

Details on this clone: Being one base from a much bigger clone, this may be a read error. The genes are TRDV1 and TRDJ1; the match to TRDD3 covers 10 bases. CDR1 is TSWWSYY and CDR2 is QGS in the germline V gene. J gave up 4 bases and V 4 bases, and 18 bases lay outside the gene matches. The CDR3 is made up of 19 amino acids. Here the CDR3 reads CALGASLPTLGDMRDKLIF. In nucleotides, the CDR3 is TGTGCTCTTGGGGCCTCGCTTCCTACCCTGGGGGATATGCGCGATAAACTCATCTTT.

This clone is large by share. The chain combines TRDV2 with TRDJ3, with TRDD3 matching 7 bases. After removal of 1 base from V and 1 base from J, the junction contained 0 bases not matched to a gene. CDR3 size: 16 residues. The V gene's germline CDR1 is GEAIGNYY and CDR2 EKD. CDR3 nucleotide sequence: TGTGCCTGTGACACTGGGGGATCCTGGGACACCCGACAGATGTTTTTC. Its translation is CACDTGGSWDTRQMFF.

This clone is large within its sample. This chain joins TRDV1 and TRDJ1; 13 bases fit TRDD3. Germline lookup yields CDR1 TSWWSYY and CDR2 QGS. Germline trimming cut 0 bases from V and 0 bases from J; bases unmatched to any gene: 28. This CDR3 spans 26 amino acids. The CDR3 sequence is CALGELVDLTGGYAYPSFHYTDKLIF. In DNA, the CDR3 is TGTGCTCTTGGGGAACTAGTAGACCTTACTGGGGGATACGCGTATCCCTCATTCCATTACACCGATAAACTCATCTTT.

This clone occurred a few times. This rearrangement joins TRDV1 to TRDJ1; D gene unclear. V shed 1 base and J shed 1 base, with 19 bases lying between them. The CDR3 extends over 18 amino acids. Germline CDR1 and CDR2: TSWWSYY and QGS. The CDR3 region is CALGEPQMHFFGTDKLIF. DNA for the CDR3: TGTGCTCTTGGGGAACCCCAGATGCACTTCTTCGGCACCGATAAACTCATCTTT.

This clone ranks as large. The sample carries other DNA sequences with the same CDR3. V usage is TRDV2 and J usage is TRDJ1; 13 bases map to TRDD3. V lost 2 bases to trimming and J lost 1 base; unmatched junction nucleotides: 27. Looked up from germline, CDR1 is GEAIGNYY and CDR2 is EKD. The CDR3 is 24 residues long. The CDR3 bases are TGTGCCTGTGACAGCGGCCTTCACCCGCCCCATTACTGGGGGATACGCCGGGCCACCGATAAACTCATCTTT. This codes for CACDSGLHPPHYWGIRRATDKLIF.

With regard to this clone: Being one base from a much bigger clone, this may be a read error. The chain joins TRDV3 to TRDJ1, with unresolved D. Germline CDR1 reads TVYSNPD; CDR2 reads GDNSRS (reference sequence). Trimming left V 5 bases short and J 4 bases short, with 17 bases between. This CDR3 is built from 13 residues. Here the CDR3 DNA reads TGTGCCATGTCTCCGGACCCCAGCGATAAACTCATCTTT. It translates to CAMSPDPSDKLIF. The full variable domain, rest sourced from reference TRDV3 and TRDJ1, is CDKVTQSSPDQTVASGSEVVLLCTYDTVYSNPDLFWYRIRPDYSFQFVFYGDNSRSEGADFTQGRFSVKHILTQKAFHLVISPVRTEDSATYYCAMSPDPSDKLIFGKGTRVTVEP.

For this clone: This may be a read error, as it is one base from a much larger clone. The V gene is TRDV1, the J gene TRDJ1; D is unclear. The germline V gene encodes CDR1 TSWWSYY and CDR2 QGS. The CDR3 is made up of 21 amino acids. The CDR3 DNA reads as TGTGCTCTTGGGGAACAGCTTTTAAGCGTTACTCCTTTTAATTACACCGATAATCTCATCTTT. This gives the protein CALGEQLLSVTPFNYTDNLIF.

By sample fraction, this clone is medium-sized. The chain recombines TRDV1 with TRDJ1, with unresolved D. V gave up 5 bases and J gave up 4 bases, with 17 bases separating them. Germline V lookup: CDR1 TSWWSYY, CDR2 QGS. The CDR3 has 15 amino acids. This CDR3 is CALGKPTPRLDKLIF. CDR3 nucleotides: TGTGCTCTTGGGAAGCCCACTCCGCGCCTCGATAAACTCATCTTT.

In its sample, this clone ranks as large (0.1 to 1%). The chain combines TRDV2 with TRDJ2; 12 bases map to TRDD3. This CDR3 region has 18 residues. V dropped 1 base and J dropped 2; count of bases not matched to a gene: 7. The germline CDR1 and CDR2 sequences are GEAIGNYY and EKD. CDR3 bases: TGTGCCTGTGACACGGGGGACTGGGGGATACTCTTGACAGCACAACTCTTCTTT. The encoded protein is CACDTGDWGILLTAQLFF.

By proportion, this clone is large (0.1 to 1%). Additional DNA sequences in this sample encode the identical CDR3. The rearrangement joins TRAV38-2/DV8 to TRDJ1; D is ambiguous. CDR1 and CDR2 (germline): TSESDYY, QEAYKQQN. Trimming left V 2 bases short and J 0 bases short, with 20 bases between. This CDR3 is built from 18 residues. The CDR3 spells CAYRSLRSWSLYTDKLIF. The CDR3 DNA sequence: TGTGCTTATAGGAGTCTACGATCCTGGAGTCTTTACACCGATAAACTCATCTTT.

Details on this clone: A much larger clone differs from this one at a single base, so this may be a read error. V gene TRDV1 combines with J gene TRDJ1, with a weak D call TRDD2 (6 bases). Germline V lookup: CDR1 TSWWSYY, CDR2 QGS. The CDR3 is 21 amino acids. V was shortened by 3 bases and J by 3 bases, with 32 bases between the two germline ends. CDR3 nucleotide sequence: TGTGCTCTTGGGGAGCAACCTCCTACGCTGGGATCCAACCCGGGGCCCGATAAACTCATCTTT. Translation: CALGEQPPTLGSNPGPDKLIF.

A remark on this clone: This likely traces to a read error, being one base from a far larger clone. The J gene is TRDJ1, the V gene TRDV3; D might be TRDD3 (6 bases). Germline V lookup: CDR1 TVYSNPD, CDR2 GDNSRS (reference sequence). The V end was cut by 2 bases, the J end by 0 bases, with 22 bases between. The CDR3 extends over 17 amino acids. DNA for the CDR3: TGTGCCTTTCATTCCCCTGTACCGGGGGAGGACACCGATAAACTCATCTTT. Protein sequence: CAFHSPVPGEDTDKLIF.